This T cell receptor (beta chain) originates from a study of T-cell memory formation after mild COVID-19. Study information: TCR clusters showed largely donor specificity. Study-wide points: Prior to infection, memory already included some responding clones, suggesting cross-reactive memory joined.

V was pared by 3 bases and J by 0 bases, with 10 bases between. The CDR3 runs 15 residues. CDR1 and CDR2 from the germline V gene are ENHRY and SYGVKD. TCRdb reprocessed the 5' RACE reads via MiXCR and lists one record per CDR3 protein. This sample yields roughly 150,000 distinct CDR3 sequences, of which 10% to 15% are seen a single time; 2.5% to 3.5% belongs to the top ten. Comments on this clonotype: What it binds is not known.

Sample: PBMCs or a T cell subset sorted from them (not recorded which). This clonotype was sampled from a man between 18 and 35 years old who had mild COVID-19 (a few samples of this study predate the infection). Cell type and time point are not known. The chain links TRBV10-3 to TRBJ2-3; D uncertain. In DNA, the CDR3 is TGTGCCATCAGTGATATAGGGATTAGCACAGATACGCAGTATTTT. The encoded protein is CAISDIGISTDTQYF.